The entry below gives a single T cell receptor beta chain sequence along with its context. Its antigen is not identified. All donors participated as healthy donors of bone marrow. The CDR3 has 14 residues. The trim removed 7 bases at V and 3 bases at J, leaving 5 bases unmatched. Germline-derived CDR1 and CDR2 are MDHEN and SYDVKM. This record belongs to a study of cytomegalovirus exposure and HLA in healthy donors. The wider study: Genotyping showed roughly 76% of about 370 donors falling in the Caucasian-associated ancestry cluster. General study points: The study recorded 150 to 200 TCR beta chains that were cytomegalovirus-associated. For TCR beta chains, V- and J-gene trimming was later linked to a missense DCLRE1C variant.

Vbeta (60) and Jbeta (13) primers were used in the PCR. Sequencing was performed with immunoSEQ multiplex PCR; in TCRdb, only in-frame clones are kept and a portion is missing. Of fewer than 180,000 clones listed, 55% to 70% are singletons. The V call is TRBV28, the J call TRBJ2-2, with 7 bases that match TRBD2. What was sequenced was PBMCs. This receptor was identified in a woman in her sixties in good health and CMV-seropositive. The CDR3 DNA sequence: TGTGCCAGCAAGCGGGAATTAGACACCGGGGAGCTGTTTTTT. Its protein is CASKRELDTGELFF.